These 22 T cell receptor beta chains were sequenced from one sample in a study of identifying expanded T cells in peripheral blood. TCRdb keeps only in-frame clones here, not all; method: immunoSEQ multiplex PCR. This sample has approximately 91,000 clones, with about 91% found just once. Source material: blood. The source of these receptors is a person aged 18-70 years in good health.

This clone was detected only once. This chain joins TRBV5-8 and TRBJ1-6; D gene ambiguous. Germline V CDR1 and CDR2: SGHTS, YDEGEE. The CDR3 runs 13 residues. The germline V and J ends were trimmed by 0 bases and 6 bases, with 4 bases remaining between them. The CDR3 spells CASSLDGNSPLHF. The DNA for the CDR3 is TGTGCCAGCAGCTTGGACGGTAATTCACCCCTCCACTTT.

V is TRBV7-8 and J is TRBJ1-6; no definite D call. The CDR3 length is 18 residues. Germline CDR1 is SGHVS and CDR2 is FQNEAQ. Trimming took 0 bases from V and 0 from J, leaving 12 bases between them. The CDR3 here is CASSLAGPASSYNSPLHF. CDR3 coding DNA: TGTGCCAGCAGCTTAGCCGGGCCCGCAAGCTCCTATAATTCACCCCTCCACTTT.

This chain connects TRBV9 to TRBJ2-2; D gene ambiguous. Germline V CDR1 and CDR2: SGDLS, YYNGEE. The ends were cut back, 2 bases at V and 7 bases at J, with 9 bases in the middle. The CDR3 has 13 residues. The CDR3 region is CASSVGISGELFF. CDR3 nucleotides: TGTGCCAGCAGCGTGGGGATTAGCGGGGAGCTGTTTTTT. The variable domain in full, with the rest retrieved from reference TRBV9 and TRBJ2-2, is DSGVTQTPKHLITATGQRVTLRCSPRSGDLSVYWYQQSLDQGLQFLIQYYNGEERAKGNILERFSAQQFPDLHSELNLSSLELGDSALYFCASSVGISGELFFGEGSRLTVL.

The chain joins TRBV7-8 to TRBJ2-7; tentatively, D is TRBD2 (6 bases). Germline V gene sequence: CDR1 SGHVS, CDR2 FQNEAQ. V was cut by 5 bases and J by 3 bases, with 23 bases left in between. The CDR3 extends over 17 amino acids. CDR3 residues: CASSPSAGLPKDYEQYF. The CDR3 DNA reads as TGTGCCAGCAGCCCATCGGCGGGACTCCCGAAAGACTACGAGCAGTACTTC.

The rearrangement joins TRBV4-2 to TRBJ1-2, with 8 bases matching TRBD1. The CDR3 loop spans 13 amino acids. Trimming cost V 7 bases and J 2 bases; bases outside gene matches: 3. Germline assignment: CDR1 LGHNA and CDR2 YNFKEQ. The CDR3 bases are TGTGCCAGCAACACAGGGGGGAACTATGGCTACACCTTC. Its protein product is CASNTGGNYGYTF.

By proportion, this clone is medium-sized. V and J are TRBV6-4 and TRBJ2-3; 9 nucleotides align to TRBD2. This CDR3 spans 16 amino acids. CDR1 and CDR2 from the germline V gene are MRHNA and SNTAGT. The V segment lost 2 bases and the J segment 2 bases; nucleotides outside the gene matches: 5. The CDR3 is CASSDSGGGATDTQYF. The CDR3 region has the DNA TGTGCCAGCAGTGACAGTGGCGGGGGGGCCACAGATACGCAGTATTTT.

This clone was seen more than once but under ten times. The chain has TRBV12-2 and TRBJ2-2; the table's D gene call, TRBD2, was not cross checked with the DNA. TRBV12-2 is tagged as a pseudogene. The CDR3 is 17 residues long. The CDR3 DNA follows: TGTGCAAGTCGCTCCCGCCCGGCGGGAAAGAACACCGGGGAGCTGTTTTTT. Translating it yields CASRSRPAGKNTGELFF.

This chain links TRBV7-3 with TRBJ2-1; D call uncertain. V was pared by 1 base and J by 0 bases, with 7 bases between. Germline values: CDR1 SGHTA, CDR2 FQGTGA. The CDR3 contains 15 residues. CDR3 region: CASSLRSDSYNEQFF. The DNA of the CDR3 is TGTGCCAGCAGCTTAAGGAGCGACTCCTACAATGAGCAGTTCTTC.

This chain links TRBV7-3 with TRBJ2-3; TRBD2 matches at 9 bases. The length of the CDR3 is 15 residues. Germline-derived CDR1 and CDR2 are SGHTA and FQGTGA. The trim removed 2 bases at V and 1 base at J, leaving 1 base unmatched. The CDR3 DNA is TGTGCCAGCAGCTTAGTAGCGGGAGGCACAGATACGCAGTATTTT. Encoded protein: CASSLVAGGTDTQYF.

The chain carries TRBV29-1 and TRBJ2-1, with 12 bases lining up with TRBD2. Germline V gene data show CDR1 as SQVTM and CDR2 as ANQGSEA. V shed 4 bases and J 9 bases; nucleotides not matched to a gene: 10. The CDR3 loop spans 15 amino acids. The CDR3 here is CSVGGLTSGSIEQFF. CDR3 DNA sequence: TGCAGCGTTGGGGGGTTGACTAGCGGGAGCATTGAGCAGTTCTTC.

The CDR3 nucleotides read TGTGCCAGCAGTGGGGAAGCGACAGGCAGATACTACGAGCAGTACTTC. This codes for CASSGEATGRYYEQYF. V gene TRBV28 combines with J gene TRBJ2-7, with D perhaps matching TRBD1 (6 bases). In germline, CDR1 is MDHEN, CDR2 SYDVKM. With 5 bases removed from V and 3 bases from J, the gap between germline ends came to 20 bases. This CDR3 contains 16 residues. The whole variable domain, filled in from reference TRBV28 and TRBJ2-7, reads DVKVTQSSRYLVKRTGEKVFLECVQDMDHENMFWYRQDPGLGLRLIYFSYDVKMKEKGDIPEGYSVSREKKERFSLILESASTNQTSMYLCASSGEATGRYYEQYFGPGTRLTVT.

The chain is built from TRBV5-4 and TRBJ2-1; the D is unclear. The CDR3 has 13 amino acids. The germline CDR1 and CDR2 sequences are SGHNT and YYREEE (reference sequence). Between the trimmed V and J ends, which lost 4 bases and 7 bases, there was a span of 12 bases. The CDR3 DNA reads TGTGCCAGCAGCGCACCTCTCGGGAATGAGCAGTTCTTC. Translating gives CASSAPLGNEQFF.

The chain carries TRBV19 and TRBJ2-3, with D possibly called TRBD1 or TRBD2 (5 bases each). Germline CDR1 is LNHDA and CDR2 is SQIVND (reference sequence). CDR3 length: 13 amino acids. V lost 1 base to trimming and J lost 6 bases, with 8 bases between them. CDR3 in amino acids: CASSIGGPDTQYF. CDR3 sequence (DNA): TGTGCCAGTAGTATAGGGGGACCGGATACGCAGTATTTT.

J is TRBJ2-2 and V is TRBV7-3, with 8 bases aligning to TRBD2. The V segment lost 6 bases and the J segment 4 bases; nucleotides outside the gene matches: 7. This CDR3 contains 15 residues. Germline V CDR1 and CDR2: SGHTA, FQGTGA. The CDR3 spells CASSTHLAGTGELFF. Written as DNA, the CDR3 is TGTGCCAGCAGTACCCATCTAGCGGGCACCGGGGAGCTGTTTTTT.

The chain recombines TRBV2 with TRBJ2-7; D uncertain. The germline V and J ends were trimmed by 4 bases and 6 bases, with 10 bases remaining between them. This CDR3 has 12 amino acids. Germline values: CDR1 SNHLY, CDR2 FYNNEI. The CDR3 region has the DNA TGTGCCAGCAGTGCTGGGCCTGTCGAGCAGTACTTC. This sequence encodes CASSAGPVEQYF.

CDR3 sequence reads: CASSQGYEQYF. Here the CDR3 DNA reads TGTGCCAGCAGTCAGGGCTACGAGCAGTACTTC. The rearrangement joins TRBV27 to TRBJ2-7; perhaps TRBD1 as D (5 bases). V was pared by 5 bases and J by 3 bases, with 5 bases between. CDR1 is MNHEY, CDR2 SMNVEV, per germline (reference sequence). The CDR3 is 11 residues long.

The chain employs TRBV5-1 and TRBJ2-7, with 12 bases identical to TRBD1. The V and J ends lost 5 bases and 3 bases, in that order; junction bases with no gene match: 9. The germline V gene has CDR1 SGHRS and CDR2 YFSETQ. CDR3 length equals 16 residues. In DNA form, the CDR3 reads TGCGCCAGCAGTTCCGCCCGGGACAGGGGGCTCTACGAGCAGTACTTC. Its translation: CASSSARDRGLYEQYF.

In its sample, this clone was seen once. The CDR3 DNA is TGTGCCAGCTCACCAGGGAGCGGGAGTTACACCGGGGAGCTGTTTTTT. It yields the protein CASSPGSGSYTGELFF. This chain links TRBV18 with TRBJ2-2; 8 bases agree with TRBD2. V dropped 2 bases and J dropped 3; count of bases not matched to a gene: 5. CDR1 KGHSH and CDR2 LQKENI come from the germline V gene. CDR3 length equals 16 residues.

This clone was detected only once. This chain uses TRBV27 with TRBJ1-1; D gene ambiguous. The germline CDR1 and CDR2 sequences are MNHEY and SMNVEV (reference sequence). This CDR3 spans 15 amino acids. Trimming stripped 3 bases from V and 3 bases from J, with 14 bases between. CDR3 protein: CASSFSVSGYTEAFF. DNA for the CDR3: TGTGCCAGCAGTTTTTCAGTCTCGGGTTACACTGAAGCTTTCTTT.

The chain couples TRBV7-2 to TRBJ2-7; 7 positions match TRBD1. The CDR3 is 15 amino acids. Germline V gene lookup returns CDR1 SGHTA and CDR2 FQGNSA. The ends lost 1 base at V and 0 bases at J; junction bases unmatched: 3. The CDR3 DNA follows: TGTGCCAGCAGCTTAGGGGCAGGGGGCTCCTACGAGCAGTACTTC. Protein: CASSLGAGGSYEQYF.

This CDR3 reads CASSSRDSGFSLHF. The CDR3 DNA follows: TGTGCCAGCAGTTCCCGGGACAGTGGGTTTTCCCTCCACTTT. The chain has TRBV27 and TRBJ1-6, with 7 bases aligning to TRBD1. CDR3 size: 14 residues. CDR1 MNHEY and CDR2 SMNVEV come from the germline V gene (reference sequence). V shed 4 bases and J 14 bases; nucleotides not matched to a gene: 11.

The chain joins TRBV7-9 to TRBJ2-1, with TRBD2 identical over 8 bases. J gave up 2 bases and V 3 bases, and 3 bases lay outside the gene matches. The germline V gene has CDR1 SEHNR and CDR2 FQNEAQ (reference sequence). The CDR3 is 15 residues long. CDR3 residues: CASSLAGGAYNEQFF. For the CDR3, the DNA is TGTGCCAGCAGCTTGGCGGGAGGCGCCTACAATGAGCAGTTCTTC. Complete variable domain (other parts from reference TRBV7-9 and TRBJ2-1): DTGVSQNPRHKITKRGQNVTFRCDPISEHNRLYWYRQTLGQGPEFLTYFQNEAQLEKSRLLSDRFSAERPKGSFSTLEIQRTEQGDSAMYLCASSLAGGAYNEQFFGPGTRLTVL.